The clone carrying this T cell receptor beta chain was observed a few times. Its antigen is still unknown. Libraries were prepared by immunoSEQ multiplex PCR; TCRdb keeps only in-frame clonotypes and omits some of them. The sample holds 950 to 1,200 clones, around 22% seen once. Germline V gene sequence: CDR1 GTSNPN, CDR2 SVGIG (reference sequence). This CDR3 region has 14 residues. The trim removed 2 bases at V and 4 bases at J, leaving 5 bases unmatched. The sample is drawn from a study of T cells in localized non-small cell lung cancer. Study-wide points: Turning up in adjacent lung were a median approximately 57 of the top 100 tumor clones. Among blood samples, higher T cell density accompanied longer overall survival. Analysis by sequencing included only one tumor region, so heterogeneity remains possible. Uninvolved neighboring lung showed the greatest T cell clonality, exceeding tumor.

V usage is TRBV30 and J usage is TRBJ2-7, with TRBD2 identical over 10 bases. The receptor comes from an older female donor with stage III lung adenocarcinoma. Sequenced here: normal lung tissue next to the tumor, sampled before any cancer treatment. CDR3 DNA: TGTGCCTGGAGTCCGGGACTAGCGAGTTACGAGCAGTACTTC. It codes for CAWSPGLASYEQYF.